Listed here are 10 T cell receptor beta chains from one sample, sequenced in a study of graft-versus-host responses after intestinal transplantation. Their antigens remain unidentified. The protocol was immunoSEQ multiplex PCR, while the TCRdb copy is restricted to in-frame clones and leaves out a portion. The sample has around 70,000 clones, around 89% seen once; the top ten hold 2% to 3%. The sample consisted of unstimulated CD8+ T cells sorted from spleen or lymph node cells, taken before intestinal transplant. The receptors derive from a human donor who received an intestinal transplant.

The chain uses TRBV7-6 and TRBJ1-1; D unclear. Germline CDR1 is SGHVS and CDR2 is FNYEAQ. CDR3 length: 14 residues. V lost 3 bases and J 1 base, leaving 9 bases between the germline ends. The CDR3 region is CASSFTSENTEAFF. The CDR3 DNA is TGTGCCAGCAGCTTTACTTCCGAGAACACTGAAGCTTTCTTT. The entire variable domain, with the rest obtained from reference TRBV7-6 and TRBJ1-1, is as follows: GAGVSQSPRYKVTKRGQDVALRCDPISGHVSLYWYRQALGQGPEFLTYFNYEAQQDKSGLPNDRFSAERPEGSISTLTIQRTEQRDSAMYRCASSFTSENTEAFFGQGTRLTVV.

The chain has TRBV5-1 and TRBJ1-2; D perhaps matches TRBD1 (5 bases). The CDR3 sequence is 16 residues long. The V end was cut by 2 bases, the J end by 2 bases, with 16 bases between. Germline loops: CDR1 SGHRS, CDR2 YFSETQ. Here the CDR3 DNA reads TGCGCCAGCAGCTTAAAGTCGGGGGAACTGAACTATGGCTACACCTTC. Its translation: CASSLKSGELNYGYTF.

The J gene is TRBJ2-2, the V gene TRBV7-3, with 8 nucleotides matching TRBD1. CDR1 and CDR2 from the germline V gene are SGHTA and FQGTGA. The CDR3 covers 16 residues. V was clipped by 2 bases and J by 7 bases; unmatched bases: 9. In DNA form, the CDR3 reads TGTGCCAGCAGCTTAGGGCAGGGGGCAAGGATCGGGGAGCTGTTTTTT. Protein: CASSLGQGARIGELFF.

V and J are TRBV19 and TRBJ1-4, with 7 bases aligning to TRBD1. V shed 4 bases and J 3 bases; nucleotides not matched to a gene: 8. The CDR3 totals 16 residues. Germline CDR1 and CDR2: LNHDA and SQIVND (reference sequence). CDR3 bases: TGTGCCAGTAGTACCCGAAAGGGACAGCCTAATGAAAAACTGTTTTTT. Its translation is CASSTRKGQPNEKLFF.

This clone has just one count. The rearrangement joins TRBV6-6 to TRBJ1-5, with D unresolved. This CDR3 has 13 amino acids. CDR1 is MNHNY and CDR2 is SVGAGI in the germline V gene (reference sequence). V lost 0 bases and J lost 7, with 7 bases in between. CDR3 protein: CASSYSAEQPQHF. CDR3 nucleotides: TGTGCCAGCAGTTACTCTGCCGAGCAGCCCCAGCATTTT.

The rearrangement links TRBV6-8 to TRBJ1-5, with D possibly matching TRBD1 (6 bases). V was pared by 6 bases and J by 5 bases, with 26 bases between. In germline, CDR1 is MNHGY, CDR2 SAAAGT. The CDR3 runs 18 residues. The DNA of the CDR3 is TGTGCCAGCAGACCCGCGCGGGGGCAGGGGAAAAAAGATCAGCCCCAGCATTTT. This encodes CASRPARGQGKKDQPQHF.

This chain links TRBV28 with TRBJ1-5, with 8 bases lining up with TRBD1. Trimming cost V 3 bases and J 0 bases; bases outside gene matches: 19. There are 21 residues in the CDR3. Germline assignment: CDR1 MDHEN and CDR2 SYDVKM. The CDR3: CASSFLTWETGATYSNQPQHF. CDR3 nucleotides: TGTGCCAGCAGTTTTCTTACGTGGGAGACAGGGGCAACTTATAGCAATCAGCCCCAGCATTTT.

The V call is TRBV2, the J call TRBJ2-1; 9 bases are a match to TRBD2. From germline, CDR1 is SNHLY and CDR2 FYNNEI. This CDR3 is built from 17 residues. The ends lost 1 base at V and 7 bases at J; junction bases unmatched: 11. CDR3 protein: CASSEGVGLAGRNEQFF. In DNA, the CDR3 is TGTGCCAGCAGTGAAGGCGTAGGGCTAGCGGGGAGAAATGAGCAGTTCTTC.

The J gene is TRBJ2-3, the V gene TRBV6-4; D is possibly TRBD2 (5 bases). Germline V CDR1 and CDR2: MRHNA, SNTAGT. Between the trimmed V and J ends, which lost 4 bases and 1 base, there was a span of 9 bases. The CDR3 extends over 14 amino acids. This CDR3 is CASSVGSGTDTQYF. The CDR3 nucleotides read TGTGCCAGCAGTGTGGGTAGCGGCACAGATACGCAGTATTTT.

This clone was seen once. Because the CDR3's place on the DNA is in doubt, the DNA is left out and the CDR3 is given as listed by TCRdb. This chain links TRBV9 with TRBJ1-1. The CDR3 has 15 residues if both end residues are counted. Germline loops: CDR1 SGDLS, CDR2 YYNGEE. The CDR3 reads CASSVGPGGSTEAFF.